This T cell receptor beta chain was sequenced for a study of CD8 T cells in Susac syndrome. Findings and caveats of the study: Within total CD8+ repertoires, 15 to 20 Susac-specific public clones were found, and within CD8+ TEMRA repertoires, a few. In Susac syndrome, CD8+ expansion was highest in TEMRA and active disease.

As for this clonotype: Its antigen is undetermined.

Negative magnetic isolation gave CD8+ and CD4+ cells; FACS enriched CD8+ TEMRA. This CDR3 is 12 amino acids long. The germline CDR1 and CDR2 sequences are MNHEY and SVGEGT. V was shortened by 7 bases and J by 3 bases, with 10 bases between the two germline ends. The RNA, roughly 0.45 to 1 ug, was put through reverse transcription using random hexamers. TCRdb redid the calling of the immunoSEQ multiplex PCR reads with MiXCR, one entry per CDR3 protein. The profile shows more than 100,000 distinct CDR3 sequences, 85% to 95% of them singletons. The sample was CD8+ T cells from PBMCs. V is TRBV6-2 or TRBV6-3 and J is TRBJ2-7; D gene ambiguous. This sequence originates from a human donor with Susac syndrome. Here the CDR3 reads CASNQWDYEQYF. The CDR3 nucleotides read TGTGCCAGCAATCAGTGGGACTACGAGCAGTACTTC.